The next 26 T cell receptor beta chains were all read from a single sample in a study of blood T cell repertoires in COVID-19. Sequenced by immunoSEQ multiplex PCR; TCRdb stores in-frame clones only, minus some. The sample has approximately 210,000 clones, 82% seen once; the top ten hold approximately 4%. The sample consisted of peripheral blood. These TCRs come from a woman of 80 years or more with acute or convalescent COVID-19.

The gene calls are TRBV5-1 and TRBJ2-7, with 8 bases identical to TRBD2. This CDR3 has 15 amino acids. Per the germline V gene, CDR1 is SGHRS and CDR2 is YFSETQ. V dropped 0 bases and J dropped 4; count of bases not matched to a gene: 6. The CDR3 DNA is TGCGCCAGCAGCTTGGGCGGGGGGCTTAGTTACGAGCAGTACTTC. It codes for CASSLGGGLSYEQYF.

The chain combines TRBV5-6 with TRBJ1-2, with TRBD1 identical over 7 bases. Unmatched junction bases numbered 7, after V lost 3 bases and J lost 5 bases. There are 14 residues in the CDR3. The germline gives CDR1 SGHDT, CDR2 YYEEEE. The CDR3 spells CASSWTGPRYGYTF. CDR3 bases: TGTGCCAGCAGCTGGACAGGTCCTAGATATGGCTACACCTTC.

The rearrangement joins TRBV6-5 to TRBJ1-2, with 7 bases matching TRBD1. The CDR3 runs 14 residues. V trimming: 8 bases; J trimming: 3 bases; junction bases outside the gene matches: 9. Germline CDR1 is MNHEY and CDR2 is SVGAGI. The CDR3 nucleotides read TGTGCCAGCGGAATTAGGGGGCCCGACTATGGCTACACCTTC. The encoded protein is CASGIRGPDYGYTF.

The chain is built from TRBV2 and TRBJ2-3; D may be TRBD1 (6 bases). Germline V gives CDR1 SNHLY, CDR2 FYNNEI. V was clipped by 6 bases and J by 4 bases, with 17 bases between them. The CDR3 consists of 15 residues. The CDR3 spells CASRGTPSGADTQYF. The DNA for the CDR3 is TGTGCCAGCAGGGGGACACCCAGTGGGGCAGATACGCAGTATTTT.

The chain combines TRBV18 with TRBJ2-7; 7 bases are shared with TRBD1. Germline trimming cut 5 bases from V and 1 base from J; bases unmatched to any gene: 8. The CDR3 consists of 15 residues. The germline gives CDR1 KGHSH, CDR2 LQKENI. CDR3 residues: CASSVQGGLSYEQYF. In nucleotides, the CDR3 is TGTGCCAGCTCAGTACAAGGGGGCCTATCCTACGAGCAGTACTTC.

This chain joins TRBV28 and TRBJ2-5; 7 bases are shared with TRBD1. CDR3 length: 13 amino acids. V shed 8 bases and J 7 bases; nucleotides not matched to a gene: 10. CDR1 and CDR2 (germline): MDHEN, SYDVKM. CDR3 DNA sequence: TGTGCCAGCGGAACAGGGGTAGGGGCGACCCAGTACTTC. Residues: CASGTGVGATQYF.

This clone was found a few times. The chain carries TRBV7-3 and TRBJ2-7, with 10 bases lining up with TRBD2. The CDR3 has 14 residues. Germline values: CDR1 SGHTA, CDR2 FQGTGA. The V gene end was trimmed by 2 bases and the J gene end by 6 bases; junction bases not matched to a gene: 4. For the CDR3, the DNA is TGTGCCAGCAGCTTATCGGGGACTAGCGCCGAGCAGTACTTC. Amino acids: CASSLSGTSAEQYF.

CDR3 residues: CASTQGASGTGELFF. For the CDR3, the DNA is TGTGCCAGCACCCAGGGGGCGTCGGGCACCGGGGAGCTGTTTTTT. This chain links TRBV3-1 (or the pseudogene TRBV3-2) with TRBJ2-2; 8 positions agree with TRBD1. V lost 7 bases, J lost 4 bases, and 8 bases stayed unmatched. CDR1 is LGHDT, CDR2 YNNKEL, per germline (reference sequence). The CDR3 totals 15 residues.

The chain links TRBV11-2 to TRBJ1-6; D ambiguous. V lost 6 bases, J lost 9 bases, and 9 bases lay in between. This CDR3 contains 12 residues. Germline lookup yields CDR1 SGHAT and CDR2 FQNNGV. For the CDR3, the DNA is TGTGCCAGCAGTCTAAATGGTTCACCCCTCCACTTT. This gives the protein CASSLNGSPLHF. The full variable domain, in which reference TRBV11-2 and TRBJ1-6 provide the parts outside the CDR3, is EAGVAQSPRYKIIEKRQSVAFWCNPISGHATLYWYQQILGQGPKLLIQFQNNGVVDDSQLPKDRFSAERLKGVDSTLKIQPAKLEDSAVYLCASSLNGSPLHFGNGTRLTVT.

The count of this clone is one. The chain recombines TRBV27 with TRBJ2-7; D is possibly TRBD2 (6 bases). This CDR3 region has 14 residues. Trimming took off 4 bases at V and 4 bases at J, with 14 bases between the two ends. CDR1 and CDR2 (germline): MNHEY, SMNVEV (reference sequence). CDR3 DNA: TGTGCCAGCAGTTACGGGACTCAAGCTTACGAGCAGTACTTC. Translating gives CASSYGTQAYEQYF.

The chain recombines TRBV10-1 with TRBJ1-2, with D possibly TRBD1 on 5 matching bases. Germline-derived CDR1 and CDR2 are WNHNN and SYGVQD (reference sequence). The CDR3 spans 13 residues. V gave up 7 bases and J gave up 4 bases, with 13 bases separating them. The CDR3, as DNA: TGCGCCAGCACCGCCGCAGGGTCCTATGGCTACACCTTC. Protein product: CASTAAGSYGYTF.

The rearrangement joins TRBV5-4 to TRBJ2-5; 12 bases are a match to TRBD2. The CDR3 extends over 15 amino acids. J gave up 8 bases and V 0 bases, and 5 bases lay outside the gene matches. In germline, CDR1 is SGHNT, CDR2 YYREEE (reference sequence). The CDR3 reads CASSLATSGGITQYF. CDR3 bases: TGTGCCAGCAGCTTGGCGACTAGCGGGGGTATTACCCAGTACTTC. The whole variable domain, remainder taken from reference TRBV5-4 and TRBJ2-5, is ETGVTQSPTHLIKTRGQQVTLRCSSQSGHNTVSWYQQALGQGPQFIFQYYREEENGRGNFPPRFSGLQFPNYSSELNVNALELDDSALYLCASSLATSGGITQYFGPGTRLLVL.

For the CDR3, the DNA is TGTGCCAGCCTCCCGCGGCGGAAGAACACTGAAGCTTTCTTT. Its protein product is CASLPRRKNTEAFF. The J gene is TRBJ1-1, the V gene TRBV19; D call uncertain. The CDR3 runs to 14 residues. The germline V gene has CDR1 LNHDA and CDR2 SQIVND (reference sequence). Trimming took off 9 bases at V and 1 base at J, with 15 bases between the two ends.

The rearrangement joins TRBV6-2 or TRBV6-3 to TRBJ1-5; TRBD1 might be the D (6 bases). The CDR3 covers 14 residues. V was cut by 0 bases and J by 5 bases, with 8 bases left in between. Germline CDR1 is MNHEY and CDR2 is SVGEGT. In nucleotides, the CDR3 is TGTGCCAGCAGTTACTCACAGGGAGATCAGCCCCAGCATTTT. Protein: CASSYSQGDQPQHF.

The chain combines TRBV9 with TRBJ2-3, with 9 positions matching TRBD1. The germline gives CDR1 SGDLS, CDR2 YYNGEE. The CDR3 has 18 residues. V gave up 0 bases and J gave up 4 bases; unmatched junction bases: 12. CDR3 sequence reads: CASSVASRVTGGSDTQYF. The DNA for the CDR3 is TGTGCCAGCAGCGTAGCATCCAGGGTGACAGGGGGGTCAGATACGCAGTATTTT.

This chain uses TRBV28 with TRBJ1-4; no reliable D call. CDR3 size: 13 residues. The V end lost 2 bases, the J end lost 7 bases, and 8 bases lay between the germline ends. From germline, CDR1 is MDHEN and CDR2 SYDVKM. The CDR3 coding sequence is TGTGCCAGCAGTTTAGGCACCGTTGAAAAACTGTTTTTT. This gives the protein CASSLGTVEKLFF. Filled out from reference TRBV28 and TRBJ1-4, the complete variable domain reads DVKVTQSSRYLVKRTGEKVFLECVQDMDHENMFWYRQDPGLGLRLIYFSYDVKMKEKGDIPEGYSVSREKKERFSLILESASTNQTSMYLCASSLGTVEKLFFGSGTQLSVL.

This sequence joins TRBV4-3 and TRBJ2-1, with D perhaps matching TRBD1 (6 bases). V lost 0 bases and J 15 bases, leaving 15 bases between the germline ends. This CDR3 contains 13 residues. The germline V gene has CDR1 LGHNA and CDR2 YSLEER. The CDR3 loop reads CASSQDWDNPVFF. CDR3 nucleotide sequence: TGCGCCAGCAGCCAAGATTGGGACAACCCGGTGTTCTTC.

As regards this clone: Other nucleotide sequences in the sample specify the same CDR3. The chain carries TRBV9 and TRBJ2-3; 7 positions agree with TRBD1. V gave up 4 bases and J gave up 2 bases; unmatched junction bases: 7. This CDR3 is 15 amino acids long. Germline V lookup: CDR1 SGDLS, CDR2 YYNGEE. In nucleotides, the CDR3 is TGTGCCAGCAGCCCCCGGGACAGCATCACAGATACGCAGTATTTT. Protein: CASSPRDSITDTQYF.

J is TRBJ2-1 and V is TRBV2, with TRBD1 matching over 9 bases. CDR1 is SNHLY and CDR2 is FYNNEI in the germline V gene. After removal of 3 bases from V and 2 bases from J, the junction contained 8 bases not matched to a gene. The CDR3 consists of 17 residues. This chain's CDR3 is CASSDLGGTGTYNEQFF. For the CDR3, the DNA is TGTGCCAGCAGTGACCTCGGGGGGACAGGGACCTACAATGAGCAGTTCTTC.

This sequence joins TRBV24-1 and TRBJ2-2; no clear D gene. Germline lookup yields CDR1 KGHDR and CDR2 SFDVKD. V lost 1 base and J lost 7, with 6 bases in between. This CDR3 comprises 13 residues. The chain's CDR3 is CATSDFSHGELFF. In DNA, the CDR3 is TGTGCCACCAGTGATTTTTCCCACGGGGAGCTGTTTTTT.

This chain joins TRBV28 and TRBJ2-3; possibly TRBD1 for D (6 bases). The length of the CDR3 is 13 residues. The germline V and J ends were trimmed by 8 bases and 2 bases, with 11 bases remaining between them. The germline gives CDR1 MDHEN, CDR2 SYDVKM. CDR3 protein: CASSVGATDTQYF. CDR3 DNA: TGTGCCAGCTCGGTGGGGGCCACAGATACGCAGTATTTT.

The chain carries TRBV7-2 and TRBJ1-4; TRBD1 aligns across 7 bases. J lost 5 bases, V lost 6 bases, and 3 bases had no gene match. The length of the CDR3 is 13 residues. Germline CDR1 is SGHTA and CDR2 is FQGNSA. DNA of the CDR3: TGTGCCAGCAGTATCAGGGGGAATGAAAAACTGTTTTTT. This sequence encodes CASSIRGNEKLFF.

Regarding this clone: At one end, the junction sequence differs from germline, possibly due to a read error. This chain connects TRBV6-6 to TRBJ1-5; D is unresolved. The CDR3 runs 14 residues. Germline values: CDR1 MNHNY, CDR2 SVGAGI (reference sequence). CDR3 residues: CASSYRGSTQPQHF. The CDR3 DNA follows: TGTGCCAGCAGTTACCGTGGGAGCACTCAGCCCCAGCATTTT.

The J gene is TRBJ1-4, the V gene TRBV10-3; 10 bases line up with TRBD1. Germline V CDR1 and CDR2: ENHRY, SYGVKD. The ends lost 6 bases at V and 8 bases at J; junction bases unmatched: 6. The CDR3 loop spans 14 amino acids. CDR3: CAISQDRGDEKLFF. The DNA of the CDR3 is TGTGCCATCAGCCAGGACAGGGGGGACGAAAAACTGTTTTTT.

The rearrangement joins TRBV6-2 or TRBV6-3 to TRBJ1-2; 7 bases agree with TRBD1. The germline gives CDR1 MNHEY, CDR2 SVGEGT. V shed 3 bases and J 5 bases; nucleotides not matched to a gene: 6. This CDR3 has 14 residues. Here the CDR3 reads CASSYSGTVYGYTF. The CDR3 coding sequence is TGTGCCAGCAGTTATTCCGGGACAGTTTATGGCTACACCTTC.

This sequence joins TRBV7-9 and TRBJ2-7; D is perhaps TRBD1 (7 bases). V was trimmed by 5 bases and J by 0 bases, leaving 20 bases between them. The CDR3 contains 17 residues. Germline CDR1 and CDR2: SEHNR and FQNEAQ (reference sequence). CDR3 DNA sequence: TGTGCCAGCAGCCCCATGGAGGGACAGATCAGCTCCTACGAGCAGTACTTC. As protein: CASSPMEGQISSYEQYF.